Sequencing of this T cell receptor (beta chain) was carried out in a study of OX40 agonist ivuxolimab in advanced cancers. Study at large: Patients treated during dose escalation were battling hepatocellular carcinoma, melanoma, renal cell or head and neck cancer. Study results and caveats: On average, a greater number of expanded clones characterised CD8+ T cells relative to CD4+.

Using immunoSEQ multiplex PCR, the repertoire was profiled, and TCRdb retains in-frame clones only, with some absent. Counted here are 25,000 to 35,000 clones, 86% occurring once; the ten biggest clones make up 28%. As regards this clone: Its antigen is unknown.

Germline CDR1 is SGHVS and CDR2 is FNYEAQ. Between the trimmed V and J ends, which lost 3 bases and 13 bases, there was a span of 15 bases. The CDR3 has 12 residues. The receptor's source is an adult with an advanced solid tumor such as melanoma, head and neck, liver or kidney cancer. The chain combines TRBV7-6 with TRBJ1-1; D remains unclear. Source: CD4+ or CD8+ T cells sorted from blood, taken in a trial of the OX40 agonist ivuxolimab. The CDR3 is CASSLGGLKVFF. The CDR3 DNA follows: TGTGCCAGCAGCTTGGGAGGACTAAAGGTTTTCTTT.